This TCR beta chain was found in a study of blood T cell repertoires in COVID-19. Study details: T cells, B-cell-depleted T cells, or PBMCs provided the cDNA or gDNA that served as material.

There are 16 residues in the CDR3. Germline V gene lookup returns CDR1 ENHRY and CDR2 SYGVKD. V shed 8 bases and J shed 4 bases, with 21 bases lying between them. Per the study methods: Nucleated cell number was recorded as an estimate derived from reference gene primer amplification. Sequencing used immunoSEQ multiplex PCR; TCRdb keeps in-frame clones, though not all of them. From that table come the V and J calls and clone size; the DNA was used to work out D and trimming. The table includes under 200,000 clones, around 83% detected once. Seattle's cohort entered during active infection and was followed longitudinally.

Sequenced input: peripheral blood. The genes are TRBV10-3 and TRBJ1-5, with D possibly being TRBD1 (6 bases). The TCR sequence derives from a woman in her forties or fifties with COVID-19, enrolled during active disease. The chain's CDR3 is CAILSRQARGNQPQHF. In DNA, the CDR3 is TGTGCCATCCTCAGTAGACAGGCTAGAGGGAATCAGCCCCAGCATTTT.